The 15 T cell receptor beta chains given below trace back to one sample, sequenced in a study of blood T cell repertoires in COVID-19. The table came from immunoSEQ multiplex PCR; TCRdb's copy has only in-frame clones and leaves some out. Seen here are some 220,000 clones, roughly 85% observed once, and the top ten hold 2.4%. The specimen was peripheral blood. Every receptor here comes from a woman in her sixties or seventies with COVID-19, enrolled during active disease.

The chain links TRBV5-8 to TRBJ1-5; 7 nucleotides line up with TRBD1. CDR1 is SGHTS and CDR2 is YDEGEE in the germline V gene. V lost 5 bases to trimming and J lost 3 bases; unmatched junction nucleotides: 20. The CDR3 sequence is 19 residues long. DNA for the CDR3: TGTGCCAGCAGTCTCTGGGGGGACAGCGGGCTTTTGATCAATCAGCCCCAGCATTTT. Protein product: CASSLWGDSGLLINQPQHF.

The rearrangement links TRBV7-2 to TRBJ2-3, with 7 positions matching TRBD2. Germline CDR1 is SGHTA and CDR2 is FQGNSA. Losses at the gene ends were 4 bases for V and 0 bases for J; bases not matched to a gene: 1. The CDR3 extends over 14 amino acids. The CDR3, as DNA: TGTGCCAGCAGCTCTAGCGGAAGCACAGATACGCAGTATTTT. Protein product: CASSSSGSTDTQYF.

This chain joins TRBV2 and TRBJ2-1; D not resolved. Trimming removed 4 bases at V and 9 bases at J, with 16 bases between. In germline, CDR1 is SNHLY, CDR2 FYNNEI. The CDR3 spans 14 residues. The CDR3 loop is CASSVGRNLGEQFF. CDR3 DNA sequence: TGTGCCAGCAGTGTTGGTAGAAACCTCGGTGAGCAGTTCTTC. Supplemented by reference TRBV2 and TRBJ2-1, the full variable domain reads EPEVTQTPSHQVTQMGQEVILRCVPISNHLYFYWYRQILGQKVEFLVSFYNNEISEKSEIFDDQFSVERPDGSNFTLKIRSTKLEDSAMYFCASSVGRNLGEQFFGPGTRLTVL.

The chain couples TRBV19 to TRBJ2-1; 13 bases map to TRBD2. Germline CDR1 LNHDA, CDR2 SQIVND (reference sequence). The CDR3 consists of 14 residues. The trim removed 9 bases at V and 8 bases at J, leaving 7 bases unmatched. The DNA of the CDR3 is TGTGCCAGCCGGACTAGCGGGAGTCACTATGAGCAGTTCTTC. It yields the protein CASRTSGSHYEQFF.

This clone showed up just a few times. The J gene is TRBJ2-7, the V gene TRBV19; TRBD2 agrees at 10 bases. Germline V gene lookup returns CDR1 LNHDA and CDR2 SQIVND (reference sequence). This CDR3 has 14 residues. With V trimmed by 11 bases and J by 3 bases, 10 bases remained unmatched. The CDR3 DNA is TGTGCCTGGAGCGGGAGGGCCCAGGTCTACGAGCAGTACTTC. Its protein product is CAWSGRAQVYEQYF.

The chain is built from TRBV7-3 and TRBJ2-1; D gene uncertain. CDR1 is SGHTA and CDR2 is FQGTGA in the germline V gene. The CDR3 spans 15 residues. With 1 base removed from V and 9 bases from J, the gap between germline ends came to 16 bases. CDR3 in DNA: TGTGCCAGCAGCTTAATGTCAGTAGGCGGAGTTGAGCAGTTCTTC. Translating gives CASSLMSVGGVEQFF.

This chain joins TRBV7-9 and TRBJ2-7; TRBD1 matches 8 bases. Germline CDR1 is SEHNR and CDR2 is FQNEAQ (reference sequence). CDR3 length: 15 amino acids. V lost 4 bases to trimming and J lost 2 bases; unmatched junction nucleotides: 7. The CDR3 DNA follows: TGTGCCAGCAGCTCCTCGGACAGGGAGGCCTACGAGCAGTACTTC. This translates into CASSSSDREAYEQYF.

The V gene is TRBV5-5, the J gene TRBJ2-3; 11 nucleotides agree with TRBD1. V gave up 2 bases and J gave up 1 base; unmatched junction bases: 9. Looked up from germline, CDR1 is SGHKS and CDR2 is YYEKEE (reference sequence). This CDR3 has 18 residues. CDR3 coding DNA: TGTGCCAGCAGCTTAAGGGACAGGGGGGGATCTCGCACAGATACGCAGTATTTT. Amino acids: CASSLRDRGGSRTDTQYF.

The V gene is TRBV2, the J gene TRBJ2-3; 7 bases match TRBD1. This CDR3 spans 16 amino acids. J was trimmed by 0 bases and V by 5 bases; bases with no gene match: 8. Germline lookup yields CDR1 SNHLY and CDR2 FYNNEI. Here the CDR3 reads CASSRQQGISTDTQYF. The CDR3 coding sequence is TGTGCCAGCAGTCGTCAACAGGGGATAAGCACAGATACGCAGTATTTT.

This clone was picked up one time. V gene TRBV6-6 combines with J gene TRBJ1-5, with unresolved D. Trimming removed 8 bases at V and 2 bases at J, with 13 bases between. The length of the CDR3 is 14 residues. CDR1 and CDR2 from the germline V gene are MNHNY and SVGAGI (reference sequence). Here the CDR3 DNA reads TGTGCCAGCGTTCTCATGGCGGGCAATCAGCCCCAGCATTTT. Translated, it gives CASVLMAGNQPQHF.

The rearrangement links TRBV7-8 to TRBJ2-7; D unclear. This CDR3 spans 16 amino acids. V lost 2 bases to trimming and J lost 9 bases, with 23 bases between them. The germline V gene encodes CDR1 SGHVS and CDR2 FQNEAQ. The CDR3 DNA reads TGTGCCAGCAGCTTATTTTCAGAGACAACAGCTACGATGCAGTACTTC. It encodes CASSLFSETTATMQYF.

V and J are TRBV5-8 and TRBJ2-3; TRBD1 agrees at 9 bases. Looked up from germline, CDR1 is SGHTS and CDR2 is YDEGEE. The ends lost 4 bases at V and 4 bases at J; junction bases unmatched: 16. The CDR3 is 18 amino acids. CDR3 sequence (DNA): TGTGCCAGCAGCCCAAGAGTTGGGACAGGGAGAAATGCAGATACGCAGTATTTT. As protein: CASSPRVGTGRNADTQYF.

The chain is built from TRBV11-3 and TRBJ1-1; tentative D call: TRBD1 (6 bases). The CDR3 extends over 17 amino acids. Trimming removed 5 bases from V and 4 bases from J, with 23 bases in between. Germline CDR1 reads SGHNT; CDR2 reads YENEEA. CDR3 sequence reads: CASSLLPLGQSGTEAFF. The CDR3 DNA is TGTGCCAGCAGCCTCCTCCCCCTGGGACAAAGTGGCACTGAAGCTTTCTTT.

This clone showed up just once. The chain links TRBV28 to TRBJ2-7; 9 nucleotides agree with TRBD1. This CDR3 region has 15 residues. J was trimmed by 2 bases and V by 10 bases; bases with no gene match: 12. The germline CDR1 and CDR2 sequences are MDHEN and SYDVKM. The CDR3 DNA reads as TGTGCCACCTCAGTACCGGGACAGGGAACCTACGAGCAGTACTTC. Translated, it gives CATSVPGQGTYEQYF.

This chain joins TRBV12-3 or TRBV12-4 and TRBJ1-2; 8 bases are shared with TRBD1. V was pared by 8 bases and J by 5 bases, with 4 bases of the junction left unmatched. The CDR3 sequence is 12 residues long. The CDR3 protein is CASGTGGYGYTF. CDR3 sequence (DNA): TGTGCCAGCGGGACAGGAGGTTATGGCTACACCTTC.